What follows describes a single TCR beta chain. The table came from immunoSEQ multiplex PCR; TCRdb's copy has only in-frame clones and leaves some out. The sample has approximately 250,000 clones; 65% to 90% are singletons. These data come from a study of blood T cell repertoires in COVID-19. This CDR3 region has 15 residues. V lost 6 bases and J 8 bases, leaving 20 bases between the germline ends. CDR1 and CDR2 from the germline V gene are MRHNA and SNTAGT. The chain carries TRBV6-4 and TRBJ2-1; D perhaps matches TRBD2 (6 bases). Sequencing was done on a sample of peripheral blood. The sequence derives from a woman in her 70s with COVID-19, enrolled during active disease. Here the CDR3 reads CASSPTGVPSYEQFF. DNA of the CDR3: TGTGCCAGCAGCCCCACGGGGGTCCCTAGCTATGAGCAGTTCTTC.